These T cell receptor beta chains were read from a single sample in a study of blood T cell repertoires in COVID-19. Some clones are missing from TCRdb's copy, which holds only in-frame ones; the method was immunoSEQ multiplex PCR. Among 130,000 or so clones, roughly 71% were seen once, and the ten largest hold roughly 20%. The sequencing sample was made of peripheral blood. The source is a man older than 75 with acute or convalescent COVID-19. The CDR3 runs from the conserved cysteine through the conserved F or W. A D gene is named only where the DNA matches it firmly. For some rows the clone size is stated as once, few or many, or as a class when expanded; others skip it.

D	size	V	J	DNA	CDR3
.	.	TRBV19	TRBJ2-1	TGTGCCAGTAGACCCTCCGGGTCGTCTTACAATGAGCAGTTCTTC	CASRPSGSSYNEQFF
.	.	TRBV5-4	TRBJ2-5	TGTGCCAGCAGCTTGGGGCAGACCCAGTACTTC	CASSLGQTQYF
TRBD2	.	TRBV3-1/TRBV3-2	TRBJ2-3	TGTGCCAGCACCAGCGGGGGCCCCCCGTATTTT	CASTSGGPPYF
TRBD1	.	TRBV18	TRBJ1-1	TGTGCCAGCTCACCTGGGACAGGGGGCAGGGGCACTGAAGCTTTCTTT	CASSPGTGGRGTEAFF
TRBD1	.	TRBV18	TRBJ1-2	TGTGCCAGCTCACCTCAGGGGACAGGTCTGGGGGACTATGGCTACACCTTC	CASSPQGTGLGDYGYTF
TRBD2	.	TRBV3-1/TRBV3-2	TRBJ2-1	TGTGCCAGCAGTCCTAGCGGGGGGGCTTCCTACAATGAGCAGTTCTTC	CASSPSGGASYNEQFF
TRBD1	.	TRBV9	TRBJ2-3	TGTGCCAGCAGCGTAACTTACAGGGGTGGCACAGATACGCAGTATTTT	CASSVTYRGGTDTQYF
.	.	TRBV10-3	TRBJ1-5	TGTGCCATCAGTCAGGGGAGCAATCAGCCCCAGCATTTT	CAISQGSNQPQHF
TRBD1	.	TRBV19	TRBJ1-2	TGTGCCAGTAGTATTCCACAGGGGTCTGGCTACACCTTC	CASSIPQGSGYTF
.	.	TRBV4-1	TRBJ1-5	TGCGCCAGCAGCCAAACTCAGGACAGAAGTGGATATAGCAATCAGCCCCAGCATTTT	CASSQTQDRSGYSNQPQHF
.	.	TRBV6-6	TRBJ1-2	TGTGCCAGCTCCCCAGGCAACTATGGCTACACCTTC	CASSPGNYGYTF
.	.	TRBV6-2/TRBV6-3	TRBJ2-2	TGTGCCAGCAGTTACAACAGGCGGTCGAACACCGGGGAGCTGTTTTTT	CASSYNRRSNTGELFF
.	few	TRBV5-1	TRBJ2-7	TGCGCCAGCAGCTTGGGGATTAGCGGCTACGAGCAGTACTTC	CASSLGISGYEQYF
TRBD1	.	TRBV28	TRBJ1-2	TGTGCCAGCAGTTTATTAACAGGGGAGAACACCTTC	CASSLLTGENTF
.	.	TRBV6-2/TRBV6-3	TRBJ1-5	TGTGCCAGCAGTTACTCGAGGCAGGGTCTCAATCAGCCCCAGCATTTT	CASSYSRQGLNQPQHF
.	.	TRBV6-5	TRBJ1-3	TGTGCCAGCAGCCTCGAGGGGGTCGGAAACACCATATATTTT	CASSLEGVGNTIYF
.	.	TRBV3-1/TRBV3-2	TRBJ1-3	TGTGCCAGCAGCCAAGGAGCTATGAGCTCTGGAAACACCATATATTTT	CASSQGAMSSGNTIYF
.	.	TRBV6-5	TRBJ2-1	TGTGCCAGCAGCCAAGGACAGTACAGTGAGCAGTTCTTC	CASSQGQYSEQFF
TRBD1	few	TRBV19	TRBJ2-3	TGTGCCAGTAGTATAAAAGGGGGCGTCGGCACAGATACGCAGTATTTT	CASSIKGGVGTDTQYF
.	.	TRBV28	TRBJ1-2	TGTGCCACCCACAGGGAAGCCTATGGCTACACCTTC	CATHREAYGYTF
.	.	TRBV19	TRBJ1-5	TGTGCCAGTAGTTACAGGGAGAGCAATCAGCCCCAGCATTTT	CASSYRESNQPQHF
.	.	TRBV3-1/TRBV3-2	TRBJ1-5	TGTGCCAGCAGCCAAGATCGGGGGATGGGGCCCCAGCATTTT	CASSQDRGMGPQHF
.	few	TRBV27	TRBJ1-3	TGTGCCAGCAGCCCATCCGCAGGGGTTGGAAACACCATATATTTT	CASSPSAGVGNTIYF
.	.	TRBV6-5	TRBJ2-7	TGTGCCAGCAGTTTACGCGCAAGCTCCTACGAGCAGTACTTC	CASSLRASSYEQYF
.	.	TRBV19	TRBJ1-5	TGTGCCAGTAGTATAGATCGGGGGGCGAGCAATCAGCCCCAGCATTTT	CASSIDRGASNQPQHF
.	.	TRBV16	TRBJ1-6	TGTGCCAGCAGCCAATTCCAGGGACTTGATTCACCCCTCCACTTT	CASSQFQGLDSPLHF
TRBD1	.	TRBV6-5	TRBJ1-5	TGTGCCAGCAGTTACGGACAGGGACTTTGGCCCCAGCATTTT	CASSYGQGLWPQHF
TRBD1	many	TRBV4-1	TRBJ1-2	TGCGCCAGCACCCAGGGGGCTTACAACTATGGCTACACCTTC	CASTQGAYNYGYTF
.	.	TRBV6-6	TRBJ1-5	TGTGCCAGCAGTTACCAGGGATCCAATCAGCCCCAGCATTTT	CASSYQGSNQPQHF
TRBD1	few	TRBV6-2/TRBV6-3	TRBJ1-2	TGTGCCAGCAGCGGGACAGGGGGCGATCTTCGGGGCTACACCTTC	CASSGTGGDLRGYTF
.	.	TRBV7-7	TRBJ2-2	TGTGCCAGCAGTCACTCCCCTAACGCCGGGGAGCTGTTTTTT	CASSHSPNAGELFF
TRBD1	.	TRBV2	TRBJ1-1	TGTGCCAGCAGTGATCAGACAGGGGGGGTGAGCACTGAAGCTTTCTTT	CASSDQTGGVSTEAFF
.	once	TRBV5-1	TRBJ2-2	TGCGCCAGCAGCTTGGCCCAGGGAACCGGGGAGCTGTTTTTT	CASSLAQGTGELFF
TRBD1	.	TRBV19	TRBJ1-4	TGTGCCAGTAGCGTGACCGGGACAGGGAATGAAAAACTGTTTTTT	CASSVTGTGNEKLFF
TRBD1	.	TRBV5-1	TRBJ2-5	TGCGCCAGCAGCTCATCCGGGACAGGGGTAGAGACCCAGTACTTC	CASSSSGTGVETQYF
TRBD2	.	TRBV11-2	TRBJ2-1	TGTGCCAGCAGCTTAGCTAGCGGGGCCAACAATGAGCAGTTCTTC	CASSLASGANNEQFF
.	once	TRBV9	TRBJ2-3	TGTGCCAGCAGCGTTTCTAGCGAAGATACGCAGTATTTT	CASSVSSEDTQYF
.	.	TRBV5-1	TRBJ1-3	TGCGCCAGCAGCGTCGGGATTGGAAACACCATATATTTT	CASSVGIGNTIYF
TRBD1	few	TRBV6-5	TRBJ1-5	TGTGCCAGCACCCGGGACAGTAATCAGCCCCAGCATTTT	CASTRDSNQPQHF
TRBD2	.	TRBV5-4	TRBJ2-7	TGTGCCAGCAGCACCGGGACTAGCAAGAGCTACGAGCAGTACTTC	CASSTGTSKSYEQYF
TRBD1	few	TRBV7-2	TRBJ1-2	TGTGCCAGCAGCTACGGGACAGGGAGGTATGGCTACACCTTC	CASSYGTGRYGYTF
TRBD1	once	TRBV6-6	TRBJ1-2	TGTGCCAGCAGAACAGAGGGGGCCTATGGCTACACCTTC	CASRTEGAYGYTF